This TCR beta chain was observed in a study of synovial regulatory T cells in juvenile arthritis (dated by TCRdb to between 2015 and 2017). The study in broad terms: Of the sequenced patients, five to seven received methotrexate, one received methotrexate plus infliximab, three were therapy-naive, and one had no treatment information. Although effector T cell subsets in the cohort were also sequenced for comparisons, the Treg dataset on its own covers only blood and synovial fluid Treg cells. The study compared TCRbeta CDR3 repertoires of blood iaTreg cells, other blood Treg cells and synovial fluid Treg cells from matched patient samples. The TCR repertoire comparisons covered Treg and Teff subsets from roughly ten JIA patients with active disease. Paper-wide results and their limitations: iaTreg TCR repertoires were found to be largely private across patients and to partially overlap with synovial Teff and blood CPL repertoires. Synovial Treg cells shared more CDR3 sequences with iaTreg cells than with other blood Treg cells; Chao-Jaccard similarity confirmed closer relation. TCR diversity was lower in blood iaTreg cells than in other blood Treg cells, which is consistent with antigen-driven expansion.

For CDR1 and CDR2, the germline V gene (reference sequence) lists MNHNY and SVGAGI. The CDR3 spans 13 residues, from the cysteine through the phenylalanine. The DNA is not on file. Library generation was performed with the immunoSEQ multiplex PCR assay. TCRbeta CDR3 sequencing was carried out by Adaptive Biotechnologies. The original pipeline was this. To assess repertoire similarity, the researchers used the Chao-modified Jaccard index along with median clonotype overlap taken from 200 random subsamples at equal sample size. The similarity analyses were based on either productive nucleotide sequences or amino acid sequences translated in silico. To compare repertoires, the researchers applied hierarchical clustering with single linkage as well as t-SNE, based on Chao-modified Jaccard distances. Repertoire diversity was measured with the Renyi index after sample size normalisation across a range of alpha values. What TCRdb holds here is the immuneACCESS table cut down to in-frame rearrangements. Part of the clones is not present; checked against another copy, under half of the missing clones reflect an unresolved V gene, and the others are unexplained. V, J and clone size are those of that table, while D and trimming were read from the DNA. This sample's table lists roughly 7,300 clones. 1.5% to 2% of the sample is held by the ten biggest clonotypes.

In regard to this clone: Its antigen is currently not known.

The donors for the TCR repertoire analysis were approximately 11 juvenile idiopathic arthritis patients with active disease who had not reached inactive disease, of whom 3 were polyarticular and 8 were oligoarticular. The median age of the TCR-sequenced patients was under 13 years (range roughly 2.3-22.9), and their median disease duration was around seven years (range 0.2-19.1). The samples used for TCR repertoire analysis were collected at two centres in Italy. Peripheral blood mononuclear cells were isolated using a Histopaque-1077 density gradient and were cryopreserved in about 90% FCS with roughly 10% DMSO.

The sample was Treg cells from blood. The sample's cell subset or site label, decoded: remaining (HLA-DR-negative) circulating blood Treg cells. The TCR comes from a donor younger than 30 with juvenile idiopathic arthritis. The chain employs TRBV6-6 and TRBJ2-7; TCRdb designates TRBD1, a call that cannot be tested without DNA. The CDR3 here reads CASSAWTVYEQYF.